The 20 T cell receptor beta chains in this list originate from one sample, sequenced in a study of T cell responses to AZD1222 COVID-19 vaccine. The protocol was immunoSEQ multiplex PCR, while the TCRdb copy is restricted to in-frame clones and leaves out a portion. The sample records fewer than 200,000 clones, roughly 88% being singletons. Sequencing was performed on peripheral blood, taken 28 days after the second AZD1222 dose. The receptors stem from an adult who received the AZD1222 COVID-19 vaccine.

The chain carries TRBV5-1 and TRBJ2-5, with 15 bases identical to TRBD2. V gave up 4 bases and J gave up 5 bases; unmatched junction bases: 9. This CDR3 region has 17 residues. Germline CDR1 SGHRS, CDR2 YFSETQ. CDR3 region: CASSHRTSGGVRETQYF. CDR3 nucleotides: TGCGCCAGCAGCCACCGGACTAGCGGGGGGGTTCGGGAGACCCAGTACTTC.

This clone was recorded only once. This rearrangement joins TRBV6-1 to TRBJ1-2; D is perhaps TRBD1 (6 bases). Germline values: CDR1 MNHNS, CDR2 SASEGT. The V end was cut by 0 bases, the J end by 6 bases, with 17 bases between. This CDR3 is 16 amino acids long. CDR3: CASSEALNGRGDGYTF. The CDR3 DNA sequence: TGTGCCAGCAGTGAAGCGCTGAACGGCAGGGGAGATGGCTACACCTTC.

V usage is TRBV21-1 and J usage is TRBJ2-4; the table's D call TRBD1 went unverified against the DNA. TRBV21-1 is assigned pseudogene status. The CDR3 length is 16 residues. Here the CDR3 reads CANLRGHSLAKNIQYF. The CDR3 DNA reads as TGTGCCAACTTGAGAGGACACTCCCTAGCCAAAAACATTCAGTACTTC.

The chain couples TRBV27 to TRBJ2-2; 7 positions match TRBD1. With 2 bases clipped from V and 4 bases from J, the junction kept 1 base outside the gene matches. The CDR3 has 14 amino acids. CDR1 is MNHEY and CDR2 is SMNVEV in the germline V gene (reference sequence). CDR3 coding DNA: TGTGCCAGCAGTTTAGGGACAGTCACCGGGGAGCTGTTTTTT. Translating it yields CASSLGTVTGELFF.

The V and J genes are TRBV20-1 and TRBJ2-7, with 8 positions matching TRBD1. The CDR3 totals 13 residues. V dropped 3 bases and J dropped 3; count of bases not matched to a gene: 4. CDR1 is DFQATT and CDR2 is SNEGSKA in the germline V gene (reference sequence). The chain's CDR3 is CSASQGTGYEQYF. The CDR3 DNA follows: TGCAGTGCTAGTCAGGGGACAGGCTACGAGCAGTACTTC.

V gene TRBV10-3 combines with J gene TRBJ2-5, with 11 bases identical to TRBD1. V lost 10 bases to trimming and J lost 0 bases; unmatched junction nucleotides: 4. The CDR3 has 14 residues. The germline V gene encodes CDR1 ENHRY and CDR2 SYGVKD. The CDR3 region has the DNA TGTGCCACGGGGGGACAGGGGGACCAAGAGACCCAGTACTTC. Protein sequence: CATGGQGDQETQYF.

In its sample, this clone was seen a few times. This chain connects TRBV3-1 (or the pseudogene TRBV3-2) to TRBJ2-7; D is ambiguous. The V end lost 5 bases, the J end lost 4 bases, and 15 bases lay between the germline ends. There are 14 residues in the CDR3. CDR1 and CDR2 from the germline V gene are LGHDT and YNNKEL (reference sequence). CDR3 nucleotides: TGTGCCAGCAGCAAAAGCCTGCAAGTATACGAGCAGTACTTC. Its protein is CASSKSLQVYEQYF.

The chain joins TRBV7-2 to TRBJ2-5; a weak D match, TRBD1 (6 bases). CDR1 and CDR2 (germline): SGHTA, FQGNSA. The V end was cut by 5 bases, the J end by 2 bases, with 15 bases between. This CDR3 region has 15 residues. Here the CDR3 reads CASSPHWTVQETQYF. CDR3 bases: TGTGCCAGCAGCCCACACTGGACAGTACAAGAGACCCAGTACTTC.

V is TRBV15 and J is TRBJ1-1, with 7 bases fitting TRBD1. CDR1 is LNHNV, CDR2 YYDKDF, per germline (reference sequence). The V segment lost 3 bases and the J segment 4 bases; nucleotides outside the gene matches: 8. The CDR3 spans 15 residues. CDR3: CATSSPLGQITEAFF. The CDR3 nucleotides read TGTGCCACCAGCAGCCCTCTGGGACAGATCACTGAAGCTTTCTTT.

The CDR3, as DNA: TGCAGCGTTCAGGACAGGGGGGTCGGCTATGGCTACACCTTC. This translates into CSVQDRGVGYGYTF. V is TRBV29-1 and J is TRBJ1-2; 10 bases agree with TRBD1. The germline gives CDR1 SQVTM, CDR2 ANQGSEA. Trimming took 5 bases from V and 4 from J; bases not matched to a gene: 7. The CDR3 runs 14 residues.

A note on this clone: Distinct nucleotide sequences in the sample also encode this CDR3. The CDR3 reads CASSDRGNQPQHF. CDR3 in DNA: TGTGCCAGCAGTGACAGGGGGAATCAGCCCCAGCATTTT. This sequence joins TRBV28 and TRBJ1-5; 9 positions agree with TRBD1. This CDR3 has 13 residues. V shed 5 bases, J shed 4 bases, and the junction held 0 bases outside the gene matches. Germline V gene lookup returns CDR1 MDHEN and CDR2 SYDVKM.

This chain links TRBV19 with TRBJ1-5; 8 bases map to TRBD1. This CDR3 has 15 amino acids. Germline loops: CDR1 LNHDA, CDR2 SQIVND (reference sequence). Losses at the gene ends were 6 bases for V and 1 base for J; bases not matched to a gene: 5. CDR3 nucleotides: TGTGCCAGTAGGGATACAGGGGGAAGCAATCAGCCCCAGCATTTT. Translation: CASRDTGGSNQPQHF.

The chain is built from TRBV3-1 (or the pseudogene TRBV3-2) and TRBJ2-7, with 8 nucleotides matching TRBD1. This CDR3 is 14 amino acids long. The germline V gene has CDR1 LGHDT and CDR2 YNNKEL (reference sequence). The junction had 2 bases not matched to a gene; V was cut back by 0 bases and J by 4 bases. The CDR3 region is CASSQEHRGYEQYF. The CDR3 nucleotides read TGTGCCAGCAGCCAAGAGCACAGGGGGTACGAGCAGTACTTC.

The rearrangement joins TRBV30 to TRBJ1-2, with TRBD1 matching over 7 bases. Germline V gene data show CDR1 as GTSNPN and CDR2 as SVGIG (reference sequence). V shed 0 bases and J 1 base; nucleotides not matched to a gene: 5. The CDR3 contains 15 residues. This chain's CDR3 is CAWSVGGGVNYGYTF. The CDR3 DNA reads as TGTGCCTGGAGTGTAGGAGGGGGCGTTAACTATGGCTACACCTTC.

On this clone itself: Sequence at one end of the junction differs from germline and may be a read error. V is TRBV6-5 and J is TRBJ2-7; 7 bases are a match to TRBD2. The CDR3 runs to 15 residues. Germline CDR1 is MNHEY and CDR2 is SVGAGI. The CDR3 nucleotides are TGTGCCAGCAGTGACTCAGGGAGGGTCGCCTACGAGCAGTACTTC. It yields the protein CASSDSGRVAYEQYF.

The CDR3 loop reads CASSETGGASYEQYF. The CDR3 DNA reads as TGCGCCAGCAGTGAGACAGGGGGCGCGTCCTACGAGCAGTACTTC. The V gene is TRBV10-1, the J gene TRBJ2-7; 9 nucleotides match TRBD1. The CDR3 runs to 15 residues. The trim removed 2 bases at V and 1 base at J, leaving 3 bases unmatched. CDR1 and CDR2 (germline): WNHNN, SYGVQD (reference sequence).

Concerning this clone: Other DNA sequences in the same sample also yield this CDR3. For the CDR3, the DNA is TGTGCCAGCAGCTTAGAAGGGAATGGCTACACCTTC. This translates into CASSLEGNGYTF. The gene calls are TRBV11-2 and TRBJ1-2; D unclear. V was shortened by 0 bases and J by 6 bases, with 5 bases between the two germline ends. The CDR3 covers 12 residues. Looked up from germline, CDR1 is SGHAT and CDR2 is FQNNGV.

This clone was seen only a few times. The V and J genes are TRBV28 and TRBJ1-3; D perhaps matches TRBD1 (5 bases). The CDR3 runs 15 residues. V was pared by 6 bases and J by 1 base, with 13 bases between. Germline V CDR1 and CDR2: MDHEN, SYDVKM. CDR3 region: CASSVGRVSGNTIYF. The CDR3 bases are TGTGCCAGCAGCGTCGGCAGGGTGTCTGGAAACACCATATATTTT.

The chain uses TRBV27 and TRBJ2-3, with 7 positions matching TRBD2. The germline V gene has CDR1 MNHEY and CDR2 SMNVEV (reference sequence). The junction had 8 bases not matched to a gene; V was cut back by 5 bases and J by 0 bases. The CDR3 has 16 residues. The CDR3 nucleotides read TGTGCCAGCAGTGTCTGGGGGGGAACTAGCACAGATACGCAGTATTTT. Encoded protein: CASSVWGGTSTDTQYF.

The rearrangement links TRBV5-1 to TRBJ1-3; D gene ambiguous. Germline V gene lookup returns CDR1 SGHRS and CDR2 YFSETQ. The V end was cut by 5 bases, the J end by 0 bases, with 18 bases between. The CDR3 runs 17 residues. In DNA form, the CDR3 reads TGCGCCAGCAGTAGATCGCCTGATCCAATCTCTGGAAACACCATATATTTT. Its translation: CASSRSPDPISGNTIYF.